This entry lists 2 T cell receptor beta chains sequenced from one sample in a study of cytomegalovirus exposure and HLA in healthy donors. Amplification used 60 Vbeta primers and 13 Jbeta primers. The protocol was immunoSEQ multiplex PCR, while the TCRdb copy is restricted to in-frame clones and leaves out a portion. The sample holds approximately 150,000 clones, 75% to 90% seen once. Sequenced sample: PBMCs. The receptors come from a man aged 30 to 45 in good health and CMV-seronegative.

The CDR3 nucleotides are TGCAGCGCCGGGACAGAGAACACCGGGGAGCTGTTTTTT. Translated, it gives CSAGTENTGELFF. The chain employs TRBV29-1 and TRBJ2-2; 7 bases agree with TRBD1. Germline V gene sequence: CDR1 SQVTM, CDR2 ANQGSEA. V was pared by 7 bases and J by 1 base, with 3 bases of the junction left unmatched. This CDR3 comprises 13 residues.

V is TRBV11-1 and J is TRBJ2-7; D unresolved. This CDR3 has 12 residues. V gave up 5 bases and J gave up 4 bases, with 9 bases separating them. Germline CDR1 reads SGHAT; CDR2 reads FQDESV (reference sequence). The CDR3 region is CASSANSYEQYF. The CDR3 DNA reads TGTGCCAGCAGCGCCAACAGTTACGAGCAGTACTTC.